This T cell receptor beta chain was identified during a study of T cell responses to AZD1222 COVID-19 vaccine. This table comes from immunoSEQ multiplex PCR, and its TCRdb copy is limited to in-frame clones, with some not included. The repertoire has about 90,000 clones, over 75% of them found once; the top ten carry about 15%. This CDR3 has 19 residues. This clonotype was obtained from an adult in good health. Source: peripheral blood, taken on day 0 of AZD1222 vaccination. The gene calls are TRBV7-5 and TRBJ2-1; TRBD2 was called by the table and not checked on the DNA. TRBV7-5 is designated a pseudogene. CDR3 in DNA: TGTGCCAGAAGCCCAAGAGGGGGAGTGCGGGAGATCGTCTACAATGAGCAGTTCTTC. Its translation is CARSPRGGVREIVYNEQFF.